This T cell receptor beta chain was captured in a study of CD8+ T cells in alopecia areata. Study-wide findings and caveats: Lesional scalp exceeded normal scalp in clonality, especially in alopecia totalis/universalis.

Of note for this clone: No antigen is known for it.

Indicated treatment: oral pan-JAK inhibitor, 5-10 mg twice daily. V was shortened by 2 bases and J by 2 bases, with 13 bases between the two germline ends. CDR1 is SNHLY and CDR2 is FYNNEI in the germline V gene. The CDR3 runs to 17 residues. As the sequencing template, cDNA was produced by extracting RNA and reverse transcribing it. Assay: immunoSEQ multiplex PCR; the TCRdb copy retains only in-frame clones and omits some. The data show some 150,000 clones, with 54% seen just once and 15% to 20% held by the top ten. This TCR was recovered from a human donor with alopecia areata. V gene TRBV2 combines with J gene TRBJ1-6; D may be TRBD1 (6 bases). The sequenced sample was CD8+ T cells sorted from blood, obtained at week 4, from a patient treated with tofacitinib. The CDR3 DNA reads TGTGCCAGCAGTGAAATAGGGGGAGAGGCCTATAATTCACCCCTCCACTTT. Translating it yields CASSEIGGEAYNSPLHF.